A selection of T cell receptor beta chains follows, all from one sample in a study of blood T cells in healthy people across ages. In TCRdb, the 5' RACE reads were re-called with MiXCR into one record per CDR3 protein. The sample shows fewer than 1.5 million distinct CDR3 sequences, about 43% of them seen only once. Source material: blood. The receptors shown here come from a woman between 18 and 30 years old in good health. Each CDR3 is given with its conserved first and last residue. Fields, in order: clone size, V gene, D gene, J gene, CDR3 DNA, CDR3 protein. A D gene is named only where the DNA matches it firmly. Size is omitted from some rows. Given values are once, few, many or a class for expanded clones.

few,TRBV10-3,.,TRBJ1-6,TGTGCCATCAGCGTACGGGGCCGGGATTCACCCCTCCACTTT,CAISVRGRDSPLHF
few,TRBV14,TRBD2,TRBJ2-1,TGTGCCAGCTTACCGGGACTAGCGGGAGCCAATGAGCAGTTCTTC,CASLPGLAGANEQFF
.,TRBV5-1,.,TRBJ1-1,TGCGCCAGCAACGGTAGGGGTCCTGAAGCTTTCTTT,CASNGRGPEAFF
.,TRBV7-2,.,TRBJ1-4,TGTGCCAGCAGCTTAGCGCCTGGGGACTCACCGAGTCCTAATGAAAAACTGTTTTTT,CASSLAPGDSPSPNEKLFF
few,TRBV9,TRBD1,TRBJ2-7,TGTGCCAGCAGCGTAGGGACAGGGGGCGAGCAGTACTTC,CASSVGTGGEQYF
.,TRBV6-5,.,TRBJ2-3,TGTGCCACCCCGGGGGGCCTCGGTATGAATACGCAGTATTTT,CATPGGLGMNTQYF
.,TRBV12-3/TRBV12-4,.,TRBJ2-7,TGTGCCAGCACCTTTGCGGGGGCTACCTACGAGCAGTACTTC,CASTFAGATYEQYF
.,TRBV4-1,TRBD2,TRBJ2-1,TGCGCCAGCAGCCAAGCGACTAGCGGGAGTTTATATGAGCAGTTCTTC,CASSQATSGSLYEQFF
few,TRBV20-1,.,TRBJ1-2,TGCAGTGCTAGAGATAGGTCCAGGGGCGATGGCTACACCTTC,CSARDRSRGDGYTF
.,TRBV25-1,.,TRBJ1-2,TGTGCCAGCAGTGATCTTGGCTCCAACTATGGCTACACCTTC,CASSDLGSNYGYTF
.,TRBV12-3/TRBV12-4,TRBD1,TRBJ1-2,TGTGCCAGCAGCCGTCAAAGGCTTGGGGACAGGGTTAACTATGGCTACACCTTC,CASSRQRLGDRVNYGYTF
few,TRBV11-2,TRBD1,TRBJ2-5,TGTGCCAGCAGAATGGGGACTCAGGGGGCTGAAGAGACCCAGTACTTC,CASRMGTQGAEETQYF
.,TRBV3-1,TRBD2,TRBJ2-3,TGTGCCAGCAGCCATATGGCGGGAGCCTTTACAGATACGCAGTATTTT,CASSHMAGAFTDTQYF
few,TRBV9,TRBD2,TRBJ2-1,TGTGCCAGCAGCCCCACGGGGGGGACTAGCGGTAACAATGAGCAGTTCTTC,CASSPTGGTSGNNEQFF
.,TRBV7-9,.,TRBJ2-1,TGTGCCAGCAGCTTAAGTAGGGTTCTGTTCTTC,CASSLSRVLFF
few,TRBV20-1,TRBD2,TRBJ2-3,TGCAGTGCTCACCCCCACCGACTAGCGGGAGGGCCGGATACGCAGTATTTT,CSAHPHRLAGGPDTQYF
many,TRBV7-2,.,TRBJ2-6,TGTGCCAGCAGCTTAGTTTCTGGGGCCAACGTCCTGACTTTC,CASSLVSGANVLTF
.,TRBV5-1,.,TRBJ2-1,TGCGTCAGCAGCCTAGGGTCGGACAATGAGCAGTTCTTC,CVSSLGSDNEQFF
.,TRBV29-1,TRBD1,TRBJ1-2,TGCAGCGTTTCGACAGGGCTTAGTAACTATGGCTACACCTTC,CSVSTGLSNYGYTF
few,TRBV20-1,.,TRBJ1-1,TGCAGTGCTAGTCCGGGGTACACTGAAGCTTTCTTT,CSASPGYTEAFF
few,TRBV5-6,.,TRBJ2-4,TGTGCCAGCAGCCTGCCCGCAAGTAATACGTACTTC,CASSLPASNTYF
.,TRBV7-9,TRBD2,TRBJ2-3,TGTGCCAGGGACGCCGGGACTAGCGAAGATACGCAGTATTTT,CARDAGTSEDTQYF
few,TRBV7-9,.,TRBJ2-1,TGTGCCAGCAGGTTGAGCAATGAGCAGTTCTTC,CASRLSNEQFF
few,TRBV6-5,TRBD1,TRBJ2-7,TGTGCCAGCAGTTACTCGTTGGACAGGGGGTACGAGCAGTACTTC,CASSYSLDRGYEQYF
.,TRBV20-1,TRBD2,TRBJ2-3,TGCAGTGCTACCTCCCCGGGACTACGTATAGATACGCAGTATTTT,CSATSPGLRIDTQYF
.,TRBV20-1,.,TRBJ1-1,TGCAGGATAAGGGTCGAGGGGTACACTGAAGCTTTCTTT,CRIRVEGYTEAFF
few,TRBV28,.,TRBJ2-1,TGTGCCAGCAGTTTAGGGTGGGACACCTTCCTTTACAATGAGCAGTTCTTC,CASSLGWDTFLYNEQFF
.,TRBV24-1,TRBD1,TRBJ1-2,TGTGCCACCAGTCACAGGGGAAACGGAAACTATGGCTACACCTTC,CATSHRGNGNYGYTF
.,TRBV20-1,.,TRBJ2-1,TGCAGTGCTAGTAATCGGCGGGGCGGGTACAATGAGCAGTTCTTC,CSASNRRGGYNEQFF
few,TRBV20-1,.,TRBJ2-1,TGCAGTGCCGTCTACGGGCTTAACAATGAGCAGTTCTTC,CSAVYGLNNEQFF
many,TRBV10-3,.,TRBJ2-7,TGTGCCATCAGTGGACCCTTAATGTACGAGCAGTACTTC,CAISGPLMYEQYF
.,TRBV7-9,.,TRBJ2-7,TGTGCCAGCAGCTTAATCACAGGGAATAACCCCTACGAGCAGTACTTC,CASSLITGNNPYEQYF
.,TRBV28,.,TRBJ1-2,TGTGCCAGCAGTCAGGGATTCACGGGAGAAGACTGTGGCTACACCTTC,CASSQGFTGEDCGYTF
.,TRBV12-3/TRBV12-4,TRBD2,TRBJ2-1,TGTGCCAGCAGTCTCACTAGCGGCCAGGTGCAGTTCTTC,CASSLTSGQVQFF
many,TRBV3-1,.,TRBJ2-3,TGTGCCAGCAGCCGGAGGCCAGATACGCAGTATTTT,CASSRRPDTQYF
.,TRBV4-1,.,TRBJ1-2,TGCGCCAGCAGCCCCCCCGAGGTATACTATGGCTACACCTTC,CASSPPEVYYGYTF
once,TRBV5-1,TRBD2,TRBJ2-7,TGCGCCAGCAGCTTACTAGCGGGATTAGACAATGAGCAGTACTTC,CASSLLAGLDNEQYF
.,TRBV20-1,TRBD2,TRBJ2-1,TGCAGTGCTTGGATAGCGGGGTGGTACAATGAGCAGTTCTTC,CSAWIAGWYNEQFF
once,TRBV20-1,.,TRBJ2-7,TGCAGTGCTGTCCCCTACGAGCAGTACTTC,CSAVPYEQYF
.,TRBV18,TRBD1,TRBJ2-7,TGTGCCAGCTCACCACGGACAGGGAACAACGAGCAGTACTTC,CASSPRTGNNEQYF
.,TRBV7-9,TRBD1,TRBJ2-7,TGTGCCAGCAGCTCTACCGTACAGGGGCCCTACGAGCAGTACTTC,CASSSTVQGPYEQYF
few,TRBV5-1,.,TRBJ1-1,TGCGCCAGCAGCTTTGCAGGGTCTTTCACTGAAGCTTTCTTT,CASSFAGSFTEAFF
once,TRBV2,.,TRBJ2-3,TGTGCCAGCAGTGAAAAGTTGTTTGGGACAGATACGCAGTATTTT,CASSEKLFGTDTQYF
.,TRBV27,.,TRBJ2-5,TGTGCCAGCAGTTTATCTCCCCCCCCGACGGTTTACAATGAGCAGTACTTC,CASSLSPPPTVYNEQYF
.,TRBV4-1,TRBD1,TRBJ2-1,TGCGCCAGCAGCCCGTCACAGGGGTTTGAGCAGTTCTTC,CASSPSQGFEQFF
.,TRBV20-1,.,TRBJ1-1,TGCAGTGCTAGTCAGGGGTCGAACACTGAAGCTTTCTTT,CSASQGSNTEAFF
.,TRBV14,.,TRBJ2-3,TGTGCCAGCTCAAGACTAGTAGCCACAGATACGCAGTATTTT,CASSRLVATDTQYF
once,TRBV15,.,TRBJ2-7,TGTGCCACCAGTCCCGGGACGGAGACCTACGAGCAGTACTTC,CATSPGTETYEQYF
.,TRBV11-1,.,TRBJ2-5,TGTGCCAGCAGCAGGGGGTGGGGAGAGACCCAGTACTTC,CASSRGWGETQYF
.,TRBV16,TRBD1,TRBJ1-5,TGTGCCAGCGGCATTAACAGGGGACGGGGACAGCCCCAGCATTTT,CASGINRGRGQPQHF
.,TRBV9,.,TRBJ2-1,TGTGCCAGCAGCGGACCTCGGGACGTTCTTTACAATGAGCAGTTCTTC,CASSGPRDVLYNEQFF
.,TRBV7-9,.,TRBJ2-1,TGTGCCAGCAGCCAGACCCGGGGGACATACAATGAGCAGTTCTTC,CASSQTRGTYNEQFF
.,TRBV6-6,TRBD1,TRBJ1-1,TGTTCCAGCACCTATGGACAGGTTGAAGCTTTCTTT,CSSTYGQVEAFF